This entry lists 10 T cell receptor beta chains sequenced from one sample in a study of T cells after yellow fever vaccination. TCRdb fed the 5' RACE reads into MiXCR, producing one record per CDR3 protein. The repertoire includes some 300,000 distinct CDR3 sequences, roughly 3.5% of them detected once, and about 25% sits in the top ten. The specimen comprised PBMCs, sampled on the day of the yellow fever booster vaccination. These receptors came from a man between 18 and 29 years old who received the YFV17D yellow fever vaccine.

This clonotype was observed at least ten times. V and J are TRBV10-3 and TRBJ1-1; D perhaps matches TRBD1 (6 bases). CDR3 size: 16 residues. Germline V gives CDR1 ENHRY, CDR2 SYGVKD. The V end was cut by 2 bases, the J end by 5 bases, with 18 bases between. The CDR3 DNA sequence: TGTGCCATCAGTGAGAATCAACAGGGCCCTTCAACTGAAGCTTTCTTT. Translation: CAISENQQGPSTEAFF.

This clonotype was observed at least ten times. The V and J genes are TRBV7-7 and TRBJ2-3; D not resolved. This CDR3 is 13 amino acids long. Germline loops: CDR1 SSHAT, CDR2 FNYEAQ (reference sequence). Trimming took off 5 bases at V and 5 bases at J, with 11 bases between the two ends. The CDR3 loop reads CASSRRIGDTQYF. The CDR3 DNA reads TGTGCCAGCAGCCGCCGTATTGGAGATACGCAGTATTTT.

This clonotype was counted at least ten times. CDR3 coding DNA: TGCAGTGCTAGAGATCTGAGGCAGTCTAGCACAGATACGCAGTATTTT. It specifies CSARDLRQSSTDTQYF. The chain is built from TRBV20-1 and TRBJ2-3; D ambiguous. The CDR3 contains 16 residues. The V gene's germline CDR1 is DFQATT and CDR2 SNEGSKA (reference sequence). V was trimmed by 0 bases and J by 0 bases, leaving 13 bases between them.

V is TRBV7-9 and J is TRBJ1-1; the D is unclear. The CDR3 contains 12 residues. Looked up from germline, CDR1 is SEHNR and CDR2 is FQNEAQ (reference sequence). V lost 4 bases and J 5 bases, leaving 8 bases between the germline ends. The CDR3 nucleotides are TGTGCCAGCAGCTCCATCGGGACTGAAGCTTTCTTT. Translating gives CASSSIGTEAFF. Full variable domain (outside the CDR3, taken from reference TRBV7-9 and TRBJ1-1): DTGVSQNPRHKITKRGQNVTFRCDPISEHNRLYWYRQTLGQGPEFLTYFQNEAQLEKSRLLSDRFSAERPKGSFSTLEIQRTEQGDSAMYLCASSSIGTEAFFGQGTRLTVV.

The DNA for the CDR3 is TGTGCCAGCAAGGGAAATCCTCGAGGCGAGCAGTACGTC. This encodes CASKGNPRGEQYV. The chain employs TRBV2 and TRBJ2-7; no reliable D call. The CDR3 sequence is 13 residues long. V gave up 7 bases and J gave up 6 bases, with 16 bases separating them. Germline CDR1 SNHLY, CDR2 FYNNEI.

This clonotype was observed a few times. This rearrangement joins TRBV12-3 or TRBV12-4 to TRBJ1-2, with a possible D match to TRBD1 (5 bases). Trimming pared 3 bases from V and 7 bases from J, leaving 12 bases between. The CDR3 sequence is 13 residues long. CDR3 residues: CASSLGDSGGYTF. CDR3 nucleotides: TGTGCCAGCAGTTTGGGGGACTCGGGTGGCTACACCTTC.

This clonotype has only a few counts. The rearrangement uses TRBV5-1 and TRBJ1-2, with D perhaps matching TRBD1 (5 bases). CDR3 size: 14 residues. Per germline, CDR1 SGHRS and CDR2 YFSETQ. With 4 bases removed from V and 4 bases from J, the gap between germline ends came to 14 bases. DNA of the CDR3: TGCGCCAGCAGCCCCGGACACACGGGCTATGGCTACACCTTC. Its protein is CASSPGHTGYGYTF. The full variable domain, rest sourced from reference TRBV5-1 and TRBJ1-2, is KAGVTQTPRYLIKTRGQQVTLSCSPISGHRSVSWYQQTPGQGLQFLFEYFSETQRNKGNFPGRFSGRQFSNSRSEMNVSTLELGDSALYLCASSPGHTGYGYTFGSGTRLTVV.

The table lists this clonotype with many counts. The J gene is TRBJ2-5, the V gene TRBV5-8; D is unclear. From germline, CDR1 is SGHTS and CDR2 YDEGEE. This CDR3 is 13 amino acids long. Trimming took off 2 bases at V and 3 bases at J, with 8 bases between the two ends. The CDR3 DNA reads TGTGCCAGCAGCTTCAAACGGAAAGAGACCCAGTACTTC. It codes for CASSFKRKETQYF.

This clonotype was picked up a small number of times. The rearrangement links TRBV15 to TRBJ1-1, with TRBD1 matching 7 bases. Germline V lookup: CDR1 LNHNV, CDR2 YYDKDF (reference sequence). The V and J ends lost 3 bases and 4 bases, in that order; junction bases with no gene match: 5. The CDR3 loop spans 14 amino acids. CDR3 loop: CATSRNRGGTEAFF. The CDR3 nucleotides read TGTGCCACCAGCAGGAACAGGGGAGGCACTGAAGCTTTCTTT.

The chain uses TRBV5-1 and TRBJ2-1; 7 bases agree with TRBD1. The germline V gene has CDR1 SGHRS and CDR2 YFSETQ. J lost 1 base, V lost 3 bases, and 10 bases had no gene match. The CDR3 sequence is 17 residues long. Here the CDR3 reads CASSSPPWDRSYNEQFF. CDR3 DNA: TGCGCCAGCAGCTCGCCCCCCTGGGACAGATCCTACAATGAGCAGTTCTTC.